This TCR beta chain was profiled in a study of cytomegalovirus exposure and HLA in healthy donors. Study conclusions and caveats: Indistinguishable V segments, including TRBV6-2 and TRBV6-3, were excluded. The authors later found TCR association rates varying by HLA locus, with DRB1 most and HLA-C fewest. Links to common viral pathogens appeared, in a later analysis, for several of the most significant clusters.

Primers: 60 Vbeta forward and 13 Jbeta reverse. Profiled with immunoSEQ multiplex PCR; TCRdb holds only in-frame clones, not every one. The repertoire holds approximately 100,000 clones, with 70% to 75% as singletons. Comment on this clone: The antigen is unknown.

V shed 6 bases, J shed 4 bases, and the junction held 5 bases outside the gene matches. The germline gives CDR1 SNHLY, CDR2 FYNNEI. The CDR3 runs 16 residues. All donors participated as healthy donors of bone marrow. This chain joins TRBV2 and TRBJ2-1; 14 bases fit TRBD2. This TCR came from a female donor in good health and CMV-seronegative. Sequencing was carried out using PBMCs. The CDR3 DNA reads TGTGCCAGCAGAAGACTAGCGGGGGGGGTATACAATGAGCAGTTCTTC. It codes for CASRRLAGGVYNEQFF.